These 13 T cell receptor beta chains were sequenced from one sample in a study of control samples from healthy donors and cancer patients. Only in-frame clones appear in the TCRdb table, and some are missing; sequencing was by immunoSEQ multiplex PCR. The table shows 160,000 or so clones, with approximately 94% occurring only once. The sample taken for sequencing was blood. These receptors originate from a woman aged 35 to 49 in good health.

This chain joins TRBV24-1 and TRBJ1-1, with a tentative D call TRBD1 (5 bases). Germline V lookup: CDR1 KGHDR, CDR2 SFDVKD. V lost 4 bases to trimming and J lost 1 base, with 12 bases between them. This CDR3 region has 15 residues. This CDR3 is CATSDSKQGNTEAFF. The CDR3 nucleotides read TGTGCCACCAGTGACTCCAAGCAGGGGAACACTGAAGCTTTCTTT.

On this clone: The junction departs from germline at one end; a sequencing error may be responsible. The V gene is TRBV18, the J gene TRBJ1-1, with D uncertain. The CDR3 is 16 residues long. CDR1 and CDR2 from the germline V gene are KGHSH and LQKENI. For the CDR3, the DNA is TGTGCCAGCCCACCGCCCGGGCGGAGTTGGAACACTGAAGCTTTCTTT. Protein: CASPPPGRSWNTEAFF.

The chain combines TRBV6-2 or TRBV6-3 with TRBJ2-3; TRBD2 agrees at 10 bases. The CDR3 has 15 amino acids. Germline loops: CDR1 MNHEY, CDR2 SVGEGT. V trimming: 6 bases; J trimming: 5 bases; junction bases outside the gene matches: 8. The CDR3, as DNA: TGTGCCAGCAGCCAACCCCCTAGCGGGAGAGATACGCAGTATTTT. It codes for CASSQPPSGRDTQYF.

The V gene is TRBV5-1, the J gene TRBJ1-2; 9 bases are shared with TRBD1. Trimming at V came to 4 bases and at J to 0 bases, leaving 7 bases not matched to a gene. The CDR3 length is 16 residues. Germline V gene sequence: CDR1 SGHRS, CDR2 YFSETQ. In nucleotides, the CDR3 is TGCGCCAGCAGCCCCGCGGGACAGGGAGCTAACTATGGCTACACCTTC. It translates to CASSPAGQGANYGYTF.

The genes are TRBV27 and TRBJ2-2, with D possibly matching TRBD2 (6 bases). Germline V gene data show CDR1 as MNHEY and CDR2 as SMNVEV (reference sequence). This CDR3 has 15 residues. V dropped 6 bases and J dropped 4 bases, with 15 bases sitting between them. The CDR3 here is CASSHGSGVTGELFF. The DNA of the CDR3 is TGTGCCAGCAGCCACGGGTCGGGGGTCACCGGGGAGCTGTTTTTT.

The rearrangement uses TRBV4-1 and TRBJ1-2; 9 bases are a match to TRBD1. Per germline, CDR1 MGHRA and CDR2 YSYEKL. This CDR3 is built from 16 residues. Trimming removed 2 bases from V and 4 bases from J; junction bases left unmatched: 8. The CDR3 loop reads CASSQWARDRAYGYTF. The CDR3 DNA follows: TGCGCCAGCAGCCAATGGGCCCGGGACAGGGCCTATGGCTACACCTTC.

This clone was observed a handful of times. The J gene is TRBJ2-7, the V gene TRBV7-3; D is uncertain. Germline assignment: CDR1 SGHTA and CDR2 FQGTGA. V gave up 2 bases and J gave up 0 bases, with 11 bases separating them. This CDR3 is 15 amino acids long. As DNA, the CDR3 is TGTGCCAGCAGCTTAGGGTCAGCCGGCTCCTACGAGCAGTACTTC. Translation: CASSLGSAGSYEQYF.

V usage is TRBV18 and J usage is TRBJ2-1; D perhaps matches TRBD2 (5 bases). V lost 0 bases, J lost 10 bases, and 13 bases lay in between. The V gene's germline CDR1 is KGHSH and CDR2 LQKENI. The CDR3 sequence is 14 residues long. The CDR3 region has the DNA TGTGCCAGCTCACCACCGTCCGGAGGAGGCGAGCAGTTCTTC. Its protein is CASSPPSGGGEQFF.

This chain connects TRBV7-2 to TRBJ2-3; 9 bases agree with TRBD1. Looked up from germline, CDR1 is SGHTA and CDR2 is FQGNSA. The J segment lost 3 bases and the V segment lost 0 bases, leaving 4 bases of the junction unmatched. The CDR3 length is 16 residues. CDR3 in DNA: TGTGCCAGCAGCTTAGCGATAGGGACAGGGACAGATACGCAGTATTTT. Its protein is CASSLAIGTGTDTQYF.

This clone came up once. The rearrangement joins TRBV5-4 to TRBJ2-7, with TRBD1 as a possible D gene (6 bases). This CDR3 has 14 residues. Looked up from germline, CDR1 is SGHNT and CDR2 is YYREEE (reference sequence). The germline V and J ends were trimmed by 4 bases and 3 bases, with 14 bases remaining between them. This chain's CDR3 is CASSKTGGNYEQYF. The CDR3 region has the DNA TGTGCCAGCAGCAAGACAGGAGGAAACTACGAGCAGTACTTC.

Comment on this clone: The junction and the germline gene differ at one end; a read error may be behind it. This chain connects TRBV11-2 to TRBJ1-2; D unresolved. Germline CDR1 SGHAT, CDR2 FQNNGV. The CDR3 sequence is 14 residues long. CDR3 region: CASSSPGTAYSYTF. In nucleotides, the CDR3 is TGTGCCAGCAGCTCCCCAGGAACGGCCTATAGCTACACCTTC.

This chain uses TRBV19 with TRBJ2-7, with D hard to call. The CDR3 spans 13 residues. Trimming removed 2 bases from V and 2 bases from J, with 7 bases in between. CDR1 is LNHDA, CDR2 SQIVND, per germline (reference sequence). The CDR3 sequence is CASSINGPYEQYF. Written as DNA, the CDR3 is TGTGCCAGTAGTATAAACGGTCCCTACGAGCAGTACTTC.

The V gene is TRBV5-5, the J gene TRBJ1-2, with 10 bases that match TRBD1. After removal of 1 base from V and 5 bases from J, the junction contained 5 bases not matched to a gene. Germline V gene data show CDR1 as SGHKS and CDR2 as YYEKEE (reference sequence). The CDR3 extends over 15 amino acids. CDR3 in DNA: TGTGCCAGCAGCTTGAGACAGGGGGCGCGGTATGGCTACACCTTC. Translating it yields CASSLRQGARYGYTF.